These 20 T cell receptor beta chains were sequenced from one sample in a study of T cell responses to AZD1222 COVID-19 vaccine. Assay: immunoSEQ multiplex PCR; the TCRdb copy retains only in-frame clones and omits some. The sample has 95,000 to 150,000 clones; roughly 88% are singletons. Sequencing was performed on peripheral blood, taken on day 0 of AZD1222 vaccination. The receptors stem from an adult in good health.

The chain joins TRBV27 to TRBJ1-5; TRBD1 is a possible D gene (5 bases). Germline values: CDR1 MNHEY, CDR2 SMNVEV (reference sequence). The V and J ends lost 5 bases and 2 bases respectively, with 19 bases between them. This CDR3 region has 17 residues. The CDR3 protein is CASSTRPAGSGNQPQHF. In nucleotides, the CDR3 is TGTGCCAGCAGTACTAGACCGGCAGGGAGCGGCAATCAGCCCCAGCATTTT.

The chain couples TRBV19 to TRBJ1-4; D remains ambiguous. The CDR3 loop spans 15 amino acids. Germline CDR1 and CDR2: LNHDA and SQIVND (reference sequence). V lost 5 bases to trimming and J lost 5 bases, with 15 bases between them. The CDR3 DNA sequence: TGTGCCAGTAGTCCCTGGGCGGATGACAATGAAAAACTGTTTTTT. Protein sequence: CASSPWADDNEKLFF.

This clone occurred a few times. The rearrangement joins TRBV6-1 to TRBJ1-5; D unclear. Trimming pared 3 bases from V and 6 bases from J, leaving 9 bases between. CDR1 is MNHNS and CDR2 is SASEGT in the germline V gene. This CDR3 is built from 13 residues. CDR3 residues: CASSDPSGQPQHF. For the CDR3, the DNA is TGTGCCAGCAGTGACCCCTCCGGTCAGCCCCAGCATTTT.

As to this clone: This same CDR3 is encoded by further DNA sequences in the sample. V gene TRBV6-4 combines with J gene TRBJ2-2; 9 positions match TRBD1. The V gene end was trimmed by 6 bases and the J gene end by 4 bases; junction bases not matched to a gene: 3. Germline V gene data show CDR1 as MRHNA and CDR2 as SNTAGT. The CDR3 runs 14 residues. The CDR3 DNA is TGTGCCAGCAGAGGACAGGGGCCCACCGGGGAGCTGTTTTTT. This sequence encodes CASRGQGPTGELFF.

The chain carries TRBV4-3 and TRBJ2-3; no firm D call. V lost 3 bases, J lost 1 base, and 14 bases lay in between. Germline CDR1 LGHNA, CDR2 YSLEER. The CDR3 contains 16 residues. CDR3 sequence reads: CASSQSSWTGTDTQYF. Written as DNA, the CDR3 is TGCGCCAGCAGCCAGTCTTCATGGACGGGCACAGATACGCAGTATTTT.

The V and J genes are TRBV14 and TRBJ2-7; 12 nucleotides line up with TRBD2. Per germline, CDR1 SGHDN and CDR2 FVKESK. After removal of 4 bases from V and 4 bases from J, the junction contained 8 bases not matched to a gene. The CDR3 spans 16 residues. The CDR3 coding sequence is TGTGCCAGCAGCCCTGACTGGACTAGCGGGGATTACGAGCAGTACTTC. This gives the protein CASSPDWTSGDYEQYF. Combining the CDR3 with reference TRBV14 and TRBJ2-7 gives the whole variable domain EAGVTQFPSHSVIEKGQTVTLRCDPISGHDNLYWYRRVMGKEIKFLLHFVKESKQDESGMPNNRFLAERTGGTYSTLKVQPAELEDSGVYFCASSPDWTSGDYEQYFGPGTRLTVT.

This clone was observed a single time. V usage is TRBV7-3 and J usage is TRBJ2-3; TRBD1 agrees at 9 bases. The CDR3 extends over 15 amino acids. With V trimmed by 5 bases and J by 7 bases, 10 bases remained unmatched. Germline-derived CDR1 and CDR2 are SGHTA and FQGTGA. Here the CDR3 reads CASSRAGTGLNTQYF. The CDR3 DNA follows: TGTGCCAGCAGCCGAGCCGGGACAGGGTTGAATACGCAGTATTTT.

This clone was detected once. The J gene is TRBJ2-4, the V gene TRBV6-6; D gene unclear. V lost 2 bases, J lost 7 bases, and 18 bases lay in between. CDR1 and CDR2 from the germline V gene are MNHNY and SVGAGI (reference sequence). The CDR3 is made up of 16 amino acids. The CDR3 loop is CASSYGLERVENIQYF. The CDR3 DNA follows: TGTGCCAGCAGTTACGGCCTGGAACGCGTGGAGAACATTCAGTACTTC.

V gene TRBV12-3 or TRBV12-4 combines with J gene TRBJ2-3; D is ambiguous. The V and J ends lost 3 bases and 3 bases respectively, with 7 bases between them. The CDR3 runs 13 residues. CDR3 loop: CASSLTGTDTQYF. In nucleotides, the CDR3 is TGTGCCAGCAGTTTGACCGGTACAGATACGCAGTATTTT.

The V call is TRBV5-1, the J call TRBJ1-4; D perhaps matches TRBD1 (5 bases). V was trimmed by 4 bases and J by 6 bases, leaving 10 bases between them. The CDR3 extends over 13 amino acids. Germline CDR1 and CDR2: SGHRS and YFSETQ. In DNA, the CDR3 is TGCGCCAGCAGCCGCGGGGGATATGAAAAACTGTTTTTT. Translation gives CASSRGGYEKLFF.

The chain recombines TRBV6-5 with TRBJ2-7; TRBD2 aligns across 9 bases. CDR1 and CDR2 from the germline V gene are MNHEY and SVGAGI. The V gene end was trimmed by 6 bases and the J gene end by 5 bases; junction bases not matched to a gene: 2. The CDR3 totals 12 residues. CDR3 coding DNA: TGTGCCAGCAGGAGCGGGAGGAACGAGCAGTACTTC. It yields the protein CASRSGRNEQYF.

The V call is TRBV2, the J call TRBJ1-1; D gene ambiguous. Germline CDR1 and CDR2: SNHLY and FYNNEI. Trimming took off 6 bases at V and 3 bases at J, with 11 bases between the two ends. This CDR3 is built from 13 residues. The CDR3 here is CASRKIVDTEAFF. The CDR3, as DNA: TGTGCCAGCAGGAAGATTGTCGACACTGAAGCTTTCTTT.

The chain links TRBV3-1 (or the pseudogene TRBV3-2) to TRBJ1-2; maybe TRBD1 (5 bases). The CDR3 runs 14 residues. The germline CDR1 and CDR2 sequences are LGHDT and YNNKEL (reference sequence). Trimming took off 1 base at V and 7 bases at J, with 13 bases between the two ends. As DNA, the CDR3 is TGTGCCAGCAGCCAAGGTAAAGGGGCAGGTGGCTACACCTTC. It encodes CASSQGKGAGGYTF.

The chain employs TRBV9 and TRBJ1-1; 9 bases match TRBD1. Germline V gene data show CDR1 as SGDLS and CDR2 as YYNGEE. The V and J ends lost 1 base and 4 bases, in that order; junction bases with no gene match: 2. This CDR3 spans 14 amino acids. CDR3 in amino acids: CASSVRDRATEAFF. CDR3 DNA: TGTGCCAGCAGCGTACGGGACAGGGCCACTGAAGCTTTCTTT.

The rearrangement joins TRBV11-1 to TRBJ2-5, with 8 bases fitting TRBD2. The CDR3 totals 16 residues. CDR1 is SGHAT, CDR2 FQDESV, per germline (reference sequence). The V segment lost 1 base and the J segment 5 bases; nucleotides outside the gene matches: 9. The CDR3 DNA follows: TGTGCCAGCAGCTTAGGGCGTGCGGGGGGCAGGGAGACCCAGTACTTC. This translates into CASSLGRAGGRETQYF.

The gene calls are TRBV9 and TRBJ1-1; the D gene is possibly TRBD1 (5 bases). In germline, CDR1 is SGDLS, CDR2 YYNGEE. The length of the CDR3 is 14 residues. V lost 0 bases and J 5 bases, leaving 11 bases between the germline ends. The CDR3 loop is CASSVGGGTTEAFF. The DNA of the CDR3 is TGTGCCAGCAGCGTAGGGGGCGGAACAACTGAAGCTTTCTTT.

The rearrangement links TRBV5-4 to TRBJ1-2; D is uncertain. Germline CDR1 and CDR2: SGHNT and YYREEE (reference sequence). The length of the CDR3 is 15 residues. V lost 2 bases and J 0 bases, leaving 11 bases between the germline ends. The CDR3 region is CASSFSRGTNYGYTF. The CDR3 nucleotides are TGTGCCAGCAGCTTCTCTCGGGGAACTAACTATGGCTACACCTTC.

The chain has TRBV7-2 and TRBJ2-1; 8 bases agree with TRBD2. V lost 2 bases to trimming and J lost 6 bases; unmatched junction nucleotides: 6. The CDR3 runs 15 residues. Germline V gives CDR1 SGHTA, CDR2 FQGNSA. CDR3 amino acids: CASSLIQRGTNEQFF. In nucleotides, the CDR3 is TGTGCCAGCAGCTTAATCCAGCGGGGGACCAATGAGCAGTTCTTC.

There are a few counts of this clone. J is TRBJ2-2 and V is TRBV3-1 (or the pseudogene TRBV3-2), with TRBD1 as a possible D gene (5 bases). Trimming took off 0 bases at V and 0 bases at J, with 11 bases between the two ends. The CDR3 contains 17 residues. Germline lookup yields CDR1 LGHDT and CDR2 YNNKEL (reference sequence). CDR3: CASSQEGWGTNTGELFF. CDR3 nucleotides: TGTGCCAGCAGCCAAGAGGGGTGGGGCACGAACACCGGGGAGCTGTTTTTT.

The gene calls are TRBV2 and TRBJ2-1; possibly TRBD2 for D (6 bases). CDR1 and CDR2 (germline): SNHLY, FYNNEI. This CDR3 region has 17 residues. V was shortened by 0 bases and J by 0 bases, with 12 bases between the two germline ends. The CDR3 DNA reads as TGTGCCAGCAGTGAAGCGGGAGCGGGTAGCTCCTACAATGAGCAGTTCTTC. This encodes CASSEAGAGSSYNEQFF.